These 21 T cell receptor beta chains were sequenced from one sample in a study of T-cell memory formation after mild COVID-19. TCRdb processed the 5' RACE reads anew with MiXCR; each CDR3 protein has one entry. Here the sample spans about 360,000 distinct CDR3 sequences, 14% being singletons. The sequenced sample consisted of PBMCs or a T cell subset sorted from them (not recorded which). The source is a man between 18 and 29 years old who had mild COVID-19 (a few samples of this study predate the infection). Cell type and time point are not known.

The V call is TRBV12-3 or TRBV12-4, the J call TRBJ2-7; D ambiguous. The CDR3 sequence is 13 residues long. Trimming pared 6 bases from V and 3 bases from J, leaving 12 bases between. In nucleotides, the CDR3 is TGTGCCAGCAGCCCCCCCGCCTTCTACGAGCAGTACTTC. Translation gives CASSPPAFYEQYF.

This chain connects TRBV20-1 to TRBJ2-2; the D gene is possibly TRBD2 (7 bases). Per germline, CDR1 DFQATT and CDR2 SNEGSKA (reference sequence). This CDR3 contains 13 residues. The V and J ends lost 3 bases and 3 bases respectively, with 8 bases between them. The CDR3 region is CSASGGHTGELFF. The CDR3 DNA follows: TGCAGTGCTAGCGGGGGGCACACCGGGGAGCTGTTTTTT.

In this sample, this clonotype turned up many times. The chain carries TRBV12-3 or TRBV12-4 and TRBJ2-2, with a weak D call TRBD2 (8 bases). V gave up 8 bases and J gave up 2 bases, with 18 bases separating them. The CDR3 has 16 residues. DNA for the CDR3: TGTGCCAGCGGGACGGGAGGGGGCAGAAACACCGGGGAGCTGTTTTTT. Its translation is CASGTGGGRNTGELFF.

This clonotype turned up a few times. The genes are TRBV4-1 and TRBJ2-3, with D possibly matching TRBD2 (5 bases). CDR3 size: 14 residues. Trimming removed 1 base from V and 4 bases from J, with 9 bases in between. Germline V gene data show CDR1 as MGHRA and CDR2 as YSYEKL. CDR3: CASSQGRRPDTQYF. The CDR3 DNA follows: TGCGCCAGCAGCCAAGGGCGGAGGCCAGATACGCAGTATTTT.

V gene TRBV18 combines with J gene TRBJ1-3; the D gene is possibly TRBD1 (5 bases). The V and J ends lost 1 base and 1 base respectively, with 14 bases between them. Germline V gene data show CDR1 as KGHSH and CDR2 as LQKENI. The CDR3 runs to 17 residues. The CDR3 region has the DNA TGTGCCAGCTCACCACGGCGGCAGGGCATTTCTGGAAACACCATATATTTT. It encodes CASSPRRQGISGNTIYF.

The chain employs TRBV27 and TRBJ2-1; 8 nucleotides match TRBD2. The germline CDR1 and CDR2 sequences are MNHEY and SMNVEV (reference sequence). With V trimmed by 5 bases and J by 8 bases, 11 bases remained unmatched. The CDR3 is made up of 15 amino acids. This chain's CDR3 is CASSRVLAEIDEQFF. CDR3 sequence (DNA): TGTGCCAGCAGTCGGGTACTAGCGGAGATCGATGAGCAGTTCTTC.

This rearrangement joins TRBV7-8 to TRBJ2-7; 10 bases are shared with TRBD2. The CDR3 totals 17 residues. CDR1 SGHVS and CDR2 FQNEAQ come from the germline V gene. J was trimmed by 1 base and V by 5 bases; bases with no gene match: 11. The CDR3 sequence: CASSLGVLAGSSYEQYV. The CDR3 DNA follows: TGTGCCAGCAGCCTAGGGGTACTAGCGGGGAGTTCCTACGAGCAGTACGTC.

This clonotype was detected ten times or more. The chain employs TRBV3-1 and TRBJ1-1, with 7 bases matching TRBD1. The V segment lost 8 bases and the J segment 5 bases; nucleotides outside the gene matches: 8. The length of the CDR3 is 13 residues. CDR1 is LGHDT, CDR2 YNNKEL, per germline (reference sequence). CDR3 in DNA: TGTGCCAGCTCCGTAGGGGGCTATACTGAAGCTTTCTTT. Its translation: CASSVGGYTEAFF.

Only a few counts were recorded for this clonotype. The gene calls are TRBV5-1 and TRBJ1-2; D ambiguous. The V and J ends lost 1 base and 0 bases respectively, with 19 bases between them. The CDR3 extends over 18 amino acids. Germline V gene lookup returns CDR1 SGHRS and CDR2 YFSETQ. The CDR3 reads CASSLPHMANAANYGYTF. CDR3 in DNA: TGCGCCAGCAGCTTGCCCCATATGGCGAACGCGGCTAACTATGGCTACACCTTC.

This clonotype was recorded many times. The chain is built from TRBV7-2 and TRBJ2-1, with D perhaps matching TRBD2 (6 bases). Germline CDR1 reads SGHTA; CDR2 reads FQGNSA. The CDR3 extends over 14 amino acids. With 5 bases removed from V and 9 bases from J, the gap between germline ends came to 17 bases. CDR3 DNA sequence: TGTGCCAGCAGCCCCCGCGGAGGGAACGGTGAGCAGTTCTTC. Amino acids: CASSPRGGNGEQFF.

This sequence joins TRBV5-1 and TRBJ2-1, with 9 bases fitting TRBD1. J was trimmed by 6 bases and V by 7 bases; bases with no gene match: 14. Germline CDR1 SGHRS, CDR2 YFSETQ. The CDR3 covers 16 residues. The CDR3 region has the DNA TGCGCCAGCGGGGAGACCGGGACAGGGATCGTCAATGAGCAGTTCTTC. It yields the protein CASGETGTGIVNEQFF.

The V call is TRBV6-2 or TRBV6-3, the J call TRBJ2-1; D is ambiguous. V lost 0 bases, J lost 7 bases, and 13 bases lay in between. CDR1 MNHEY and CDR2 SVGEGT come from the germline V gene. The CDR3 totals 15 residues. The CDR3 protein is CASSYSIGLGNEQFF. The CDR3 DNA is TGTGCCAGCAGTTACTCGATCGGTTTGGGAAATGAGCAGTTCTTC.

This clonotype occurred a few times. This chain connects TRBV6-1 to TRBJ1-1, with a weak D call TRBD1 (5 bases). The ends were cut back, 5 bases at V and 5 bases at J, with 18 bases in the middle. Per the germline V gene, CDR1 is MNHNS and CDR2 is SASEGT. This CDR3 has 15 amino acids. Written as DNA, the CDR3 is TGTGCCAGCAGTCCCACTTCCAGGGCGCAAACTGAAGCTTTCTTT. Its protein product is CASSPTSRAQTEAFF.

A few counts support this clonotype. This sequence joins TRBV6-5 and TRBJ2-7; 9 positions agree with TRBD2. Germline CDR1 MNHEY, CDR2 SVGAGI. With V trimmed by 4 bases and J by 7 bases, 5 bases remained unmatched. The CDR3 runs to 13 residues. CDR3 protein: CASSWRGGREQYF. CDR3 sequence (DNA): TGTGCCAGCAGTTGGCGGGGGGGCAGGGAGCAGTACTTC.

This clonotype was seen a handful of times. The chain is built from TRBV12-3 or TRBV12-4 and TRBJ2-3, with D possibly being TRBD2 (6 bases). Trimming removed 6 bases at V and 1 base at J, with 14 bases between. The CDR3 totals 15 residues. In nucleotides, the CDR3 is TGTGCCAGCAGGTTGGGAGCGGGCCGCACAGATACGCAGTATTTT. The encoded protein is CASRLGAGRTDTQYF.

The CDR3 loop is CASSRGQGEKQYF. DNA of the CDR3: TGTGCCAGCAGTCGAGGACAGGGTGAAAAGCAGTACTTC. The J gene is TRBJ2-7, the V gene TRBV7-9; TRBD1 aligns across 8 bases. CDR3 length equals 13 residues. The V gene end was trimmed by 6 bases and the J gene end by 8 bases; junction bases not matched to a gene: 9. The germline CDR1 and CDR2 sequences are SEHNR and FQNEAQ (reference sequence).

The CDR3 region is CASSSNRQGAEQYF. For the CDR3, the DNA is TGTGCCAGCAGCTCGAACCGACAGGGTGCGGAGCAGTACTTC. The V and J genes are TRBV7-9 and TRBJ2-7; 7 bases match TRBD1. This CDR3 comprises 14 residues. Losses at the gene ends were 4 bases for V and 7 bases for J; bases not matched to a gene: 10. Germline CDR1 and CDR2: SEHNR and FQNEAQ (reference sequence).

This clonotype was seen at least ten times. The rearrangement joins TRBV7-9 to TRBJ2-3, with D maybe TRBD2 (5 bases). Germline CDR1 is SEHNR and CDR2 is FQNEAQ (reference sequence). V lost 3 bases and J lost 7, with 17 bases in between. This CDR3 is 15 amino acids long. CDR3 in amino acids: CASSFRHGKLNTQYF. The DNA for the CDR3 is TGTGCCAGCAGCTTCAGACACGGGAAGTTGAATACGCAGTATTTT. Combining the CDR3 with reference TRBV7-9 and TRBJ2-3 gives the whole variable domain DTGVSQNPRHKITKRGQNVTFRCDPISEHNRLYWYRQTLGQGPEFLTYFQNEAQLEKSRLLSDRFSAERPKGSFSTLEIQRTEQGDSAMYLCASSFRHGKLNTQYFGPGTRLTVL.

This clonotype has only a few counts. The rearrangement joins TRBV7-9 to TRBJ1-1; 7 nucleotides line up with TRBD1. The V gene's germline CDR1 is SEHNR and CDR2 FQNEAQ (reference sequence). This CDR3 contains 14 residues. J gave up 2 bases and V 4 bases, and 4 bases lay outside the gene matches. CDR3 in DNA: TGTGCCAGCAGCTCGACAGGGTTAAACACTGAAGCTTTCTTT. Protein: CASSSTGLNTEAFF.

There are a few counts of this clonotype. The CDR3 region has the DNA TGCGCCAGCAGCTTTGAAGGGGGGCACGATACGCAGTATTTT. Encoded protein: CASSFEGGHDTQYF. The gene calls are TRBV5-1 and TRBJ2-3; D could derive from TRBD1 or TRBD2 (6 bases each). Germline values: CDR1 SGHRS, CDR2 YFSETQ. V was pared by 2 bases and J by 6 bases, with 13 bases between. CDR3 size: 14 residues.

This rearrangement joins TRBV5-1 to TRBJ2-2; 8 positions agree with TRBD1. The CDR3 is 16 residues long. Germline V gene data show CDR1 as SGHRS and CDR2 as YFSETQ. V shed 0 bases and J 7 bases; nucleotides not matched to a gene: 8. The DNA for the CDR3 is TGCGCCAGCAGCTTGGGACCGGACAGGGCGGGCGGGGAGCTGTTTTTT. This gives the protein CASSLGPDRAGGELFF.